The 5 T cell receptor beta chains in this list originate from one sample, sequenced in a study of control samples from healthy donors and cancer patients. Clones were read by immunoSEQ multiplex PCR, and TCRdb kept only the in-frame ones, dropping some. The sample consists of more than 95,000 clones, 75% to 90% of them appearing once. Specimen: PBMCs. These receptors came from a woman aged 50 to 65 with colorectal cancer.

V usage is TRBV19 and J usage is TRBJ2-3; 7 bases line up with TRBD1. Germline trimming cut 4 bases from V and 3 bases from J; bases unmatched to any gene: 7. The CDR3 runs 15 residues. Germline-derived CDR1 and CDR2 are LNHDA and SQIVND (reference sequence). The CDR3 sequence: CASSTRTGVTDTQYF. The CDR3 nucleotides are TGTGCCAGTAGTACGCGGACAGGAGTTACAGATACGCAGTATTTT.

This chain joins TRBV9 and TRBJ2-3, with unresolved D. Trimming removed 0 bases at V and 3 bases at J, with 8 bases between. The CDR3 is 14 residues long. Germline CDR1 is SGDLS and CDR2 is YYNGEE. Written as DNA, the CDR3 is TGTGCCAGCAGCGTAGAGGAGATAACAGATACGCAGTATTTT. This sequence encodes CASSVEEITDTQYF.

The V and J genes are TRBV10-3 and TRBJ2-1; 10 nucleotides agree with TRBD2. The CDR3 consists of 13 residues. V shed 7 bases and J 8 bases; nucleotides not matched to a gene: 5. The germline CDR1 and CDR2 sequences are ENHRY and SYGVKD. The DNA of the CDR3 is TGTGCCATCACTAGCGGGAGAGTCTATGAGCAGTTCTTC. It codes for CAITSGRVYEQFF.

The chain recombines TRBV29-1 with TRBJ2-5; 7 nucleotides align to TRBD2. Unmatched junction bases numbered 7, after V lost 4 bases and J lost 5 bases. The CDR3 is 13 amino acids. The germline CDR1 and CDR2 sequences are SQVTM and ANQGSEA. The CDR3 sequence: CSVVGGGRETQYF. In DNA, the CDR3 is TGCAGCGTTGTTGGGGGGGGACGGGAGACCCAGTACTTC.

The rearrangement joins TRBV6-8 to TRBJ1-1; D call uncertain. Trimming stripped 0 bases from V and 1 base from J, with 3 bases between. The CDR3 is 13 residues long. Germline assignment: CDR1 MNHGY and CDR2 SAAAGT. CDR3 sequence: CASSYSENTEAFF. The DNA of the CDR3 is TGTGCCAGCAGTTACTCAGAGAACACTGAAGCTTTCTTT.